These 8 T cell receptor beta chains came from one sample sequenced in a study of T cell responses to AZD1222 COVID-19 vaccine. The table came from immunoSEQ multiplex PCR; TCRdb's copy has only in-frame clones and leaves some out. The table includes 50,000 to 70,000 clones, nearly 90% detected once. The material was peripheral blood, obtained 28 days after the second AZD1222 dose. These TCRs come from an adult who received the AZD1222 COVID-19 vaccine.

The chain couples TRBV25-1 to TRBJ2-3; 9 nucleotides match TRBD2. J was trimmed by 4 bases and V by 2 bases; bases with no gene match: 7. CDR1 and CDR2 (germline): MGHDK, SYGVNS. This CDR3 has 16 residues. The CDR3 sequence is CASSELAGWLADTQYF. The CDR3 DNA reads as TGTGCCAGCAGTGAACTAGCGGGATGGTTAGCAGATACGCAGTATTTT.

CDR3 DNA: TGTGCCAGCAGTCCTCGAACCGGGAGCCAATACAATGAGCAGTTCTTC. Its protein is CASSPRTGSQYNEQFF. The chain joins TRBV9 to TRBJ2-1; D perhaps matches TRBD2 (6 bases). The germline V gene encodes CDR1 SGDLS and CDR2 YYNGEE. The CDR3 extends over 16 amino acids. V was trimmed by 5 bases and J by 4 bases, leaving 19 bases between them.

The count of this clone is one. The rearrangement uses TRBV7-2 and TRBJ2-5, with TRBD2 identical over 7 bases. From germline, CDR1 is SGHTA and CDR2 FQGNSA. J gave up 0 bases and V 2 bases, and 12 bases lay outside the gene matches. The CDR3 totals 18 residues. In DNA form, the CDR3 reads TGTGCCAGCAGCTTACAGGGCGCGGGAGCGAATTACCAAGAGACCCAGTACTTC. This translates into CASSLQGAGANYQETQYF.

The chain is built from TRBV30 and TRBJ2-1; the D is unclear. V lost 2 bases and J 2 bases, leaving 16 bases between the germline ends. The germline CDR1 and CDR2 sequences are GTSNPN and SVGIG (reference sequence). The CDR3 is 16 amino acids. The CDR3 nucleotides read TGTGCCTGGAGTACGCCGGTGCCTACTACCTACAATGAGCAGTTCTTC. As protein: CAWSTPVPTTYNEQFF.

This clone is categorized as medium-sized (0.01 to 0.1%). The chain joins TRBV5-1 to TRBJ2-2; weak D call: TRBD1 (6 bases). The CDR3 has 17 residues. The V gene's germline CDR1 is SGHRS and CDR2 YFSETQ. V gave up 2 bases and J gave up 0 bases, with 14 bases separating them. The CDR3 DNA is TGCGCCAGCAGCTTTAGTTTTGGGGGCGCGAACACCGGGGAGCTGTTTTTT. It translates to CASSFSFGGANTGELFF.

This chain links TRBV7-2 with TRBJ2-7; TRBD1 agrees at 7 bases. CDR3 length equals 13 residues. Germline CDR1 and CDR2: SGHTA and FQGNSA. Trimming at V came to 6 bases and at J to 3 bases, leaving 5 bases not matched to a gene. In DNA, the CDR3 is TGTGCCAGCAGGGCCGGGACAGTCTACGAGCAGTACTTC. Translation: CASRAGTVYEQYF. Full variable domain (outside the CDR3, taken from reference TRBV7-2 and TRBJ2-7): GAGVSQSPSNKVTEKGKDVELRCDPISGHTALYWYRQSLGQGLEFLIYFQGNSAPDKSGLPSDRFSAERTGGSVSTLTIQRTQQEDSAVYLCASRAGTVYEQYFGPGTRLTVT.

The V gene is TRBV12-5, the J gene TRBJ2-7, with D possibly matching TRBD2 (6 bases). The V and J ends lost 2 bases and 2 bases respectively, with 10 bases between them. This CDR3 is built from 14 residues. Germline V gene sequence: CDR1 LGHNT, CDR2 FRNRAP. Here the CDR3 reads CASGLPGLPYEQYF. The CDR3 DNA is TGTGCTAGTGGTTTGCCGGGACTGCCCTACGAGCAGTACTTC.

The chain carries TRBV4-1 and TRBJ2-7, with D perhaps matching TRBD1 (6 bases). Germline loops: CDR1 MGHRA, CDR2 YSYEKL. This CDR3 spans 14 amino acids. V was trimmed by 1 base and J by 1 base, leaving 8 bases between them. The CDR3 here is CASSQVGASYEQYF. The CDR3 DNA reads as TGCGCCAGCAGCCAAGTGGGGGCGTCCTACGAGCAGTACTTC.